Given below is one T cell receptor beta chain in context. One entry per CDR3 protein results from TCRdb running MiXCR on the RACE reads. The sample lists 97,000 or so distinct CDR3 sequences; 27% were seen once. The time point denotes: patch test 3, about 24 weeks after DPC sensitization. Treatment in this sample: therapeutic diphenylcyclopropenone sensitization with weekly scalp DPC. The CDR3 runs to 16 residues. V trimming: 2 bases; J trimming: 2 bases; junction bases outside the gene matches: 5. CDR1 and CDR2 from the germline V gene are PRHDT and FYEKMQ (reference sequence). This sample was taken from a study of human T cells and chemical hapten exposure.

The chain has TRBV13 and TRBJ2-3; 9 bases map to TRBD1. The clonotype comes from a man aged 40-50 years with alopecia areata. Some clones in this sample may be carry-over from other donors' samples. Sequencing was performed on whole blood, taken in connection with sensitization to the hapten diphenylcyclopropenone (DPC). CDR3 DNA: TGTGCCAGCAGCTTAATCACAGGGGGCCCCACAGATACGCAGTATTTT. This translates into CASSLITGGPTDTQYF. Full variable domain (remainder filled in from reference TRBV13 and TRBJ2-3): AAGVIQSPRHLIKEKRETATLKCYPIPRHDTVYWYQQGPGQDPQFLISFYEKMQSDKGSIPDRFSAQQFSDYHSELNMSSLELGDSALYFCASSLITGGPTDTQYFGPGTRLTVL.